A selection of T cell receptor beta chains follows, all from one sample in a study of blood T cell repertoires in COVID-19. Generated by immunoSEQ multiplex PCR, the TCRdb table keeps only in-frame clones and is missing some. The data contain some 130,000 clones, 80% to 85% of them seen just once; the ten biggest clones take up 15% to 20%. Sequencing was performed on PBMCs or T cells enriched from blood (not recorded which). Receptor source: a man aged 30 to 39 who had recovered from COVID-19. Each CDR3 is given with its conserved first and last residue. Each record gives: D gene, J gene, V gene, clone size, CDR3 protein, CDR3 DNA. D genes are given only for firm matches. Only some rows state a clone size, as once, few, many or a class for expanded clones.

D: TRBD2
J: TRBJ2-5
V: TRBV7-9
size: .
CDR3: CASSLWTSGQETQYF
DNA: TGTGCCAGCAGCTTATGGACTAGCGGCCAAGAGACCCAGTACTTC

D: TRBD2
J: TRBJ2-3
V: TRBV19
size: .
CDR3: CASHSGTSGKTSTDTQYF
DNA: TGTGCCAGCCATTCCGGGACTAGCGGGAAAACTAGCACAGATACGCAGTATTTT

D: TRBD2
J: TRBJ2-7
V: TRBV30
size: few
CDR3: CAWLGGGYEQYF
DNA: TGTGCCTGGCTCGGCGGGGGCTACGAGCAGTACTTC

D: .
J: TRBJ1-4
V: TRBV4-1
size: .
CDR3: CASSQGRPRDEKLFF
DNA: TGCGCCAGCAGCCAAGGGAGGCCGAGGGATGAAAAACTGTTTTTT

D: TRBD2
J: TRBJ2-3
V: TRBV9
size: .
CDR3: CASSVEPPSQGTSFGTDTQYF
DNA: TGTGCCAGCAGCGTAGAGCCACCCTCCCAGGGGACTAGTTTCGGCACAGATACGCAGTATTTT

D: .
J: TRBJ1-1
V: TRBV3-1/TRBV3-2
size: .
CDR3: CASSSNRGAPAAFF
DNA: TGTGCCAGCAGCTCAAACCGAGGCGCCCCGGCAGCTTTCTTT

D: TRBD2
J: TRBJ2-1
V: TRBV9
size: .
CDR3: CASSVSRGDNEQFF
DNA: TGTGCCAGCAGCGTCTCTCGGGGGGACAATGAGCAGTTCTTC

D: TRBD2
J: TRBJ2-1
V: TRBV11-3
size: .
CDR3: CASSLRVAGSDEQFF
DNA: TGTGCCAGCAGCTTGAGGGTAGCGGGGTCCGATGAGCAGTTCTTC

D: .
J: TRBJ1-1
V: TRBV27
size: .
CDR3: CASSQILANTEAFF
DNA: TGTGCCAGCAGCCAAATATTGGCGAACACTGAAGCTTTCTTT

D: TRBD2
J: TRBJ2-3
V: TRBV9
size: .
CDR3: CASSPSGGVTDTQYF
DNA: TGTGCCAGCAGCCCTAGCGGGGGGGTCACAGATACGCAGTATTTT

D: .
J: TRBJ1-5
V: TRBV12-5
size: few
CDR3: CASGRNSNQPQHF
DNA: TGTGCTAGTGGGAGAAATAGCAATCAGCCCCAGCATTTT

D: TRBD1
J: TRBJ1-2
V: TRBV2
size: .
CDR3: CASSDPTGSGYTF
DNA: TGTGCCAGCAGTGACCCGACAGGGAGTGGCTACACCTTC

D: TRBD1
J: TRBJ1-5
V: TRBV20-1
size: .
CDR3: CSASPGDRGNQPQHF
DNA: TGCAGTGCTAGTCCCGGGGACAGGGGCAATCAGCCCCAGCATTTT

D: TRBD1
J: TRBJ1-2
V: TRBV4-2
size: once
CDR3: CASSPGTANYGYTF
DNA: TGTGCCAGCAGCCCCGGGACAGCAAACTATGGCTACACCTTC

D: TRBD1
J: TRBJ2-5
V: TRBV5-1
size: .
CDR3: CASSLGTGRRAQYF
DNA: TGCGCCAGCAGCTTGGGGACAGGGCGGAGGGCCCAGTACTTC

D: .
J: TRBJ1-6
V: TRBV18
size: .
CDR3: CASSPTPSSYNSPLHF
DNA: TGTGCCAGCTCACCGACACCGAGCTCCTATAATTCACCCCTCCACTTT

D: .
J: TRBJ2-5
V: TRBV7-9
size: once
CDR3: CASSATGLGVYF
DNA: TGTGCCAGCAGCGCCACGGGACTCGGGGTATACTTC

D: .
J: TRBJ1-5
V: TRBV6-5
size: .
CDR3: CASSSSYFLQPQHF
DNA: TGTGCCAGCAGTTCCTCTTATTTTCTCCAGCCCCAGCATTTT

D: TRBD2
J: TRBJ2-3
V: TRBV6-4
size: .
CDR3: CATGGGLGSEVYTDTQYF
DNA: TGTGCTACGGGGGGAGGGCTCGGCAGCGAGGTGTACACAGATACGCAGTATTTT

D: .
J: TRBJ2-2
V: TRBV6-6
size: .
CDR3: CASSSSGPGELFF
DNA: TGTGCCAGCAGTTCCAGCGGACCGGGGGAGCTGTTTTTT

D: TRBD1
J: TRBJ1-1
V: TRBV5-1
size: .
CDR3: CASSRMTGGAGVDEAFF
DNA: TGCGCCAGCAGCCGTATGACAGGGGGCGCGGGTGTTGATGAAGCTTTCTTT

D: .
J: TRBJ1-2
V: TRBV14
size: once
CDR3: CASSPPGLGYGYTF
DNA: TGTGCCAGCAGCCCACCGGGTCTAGGTTATGGCTACACCTTC

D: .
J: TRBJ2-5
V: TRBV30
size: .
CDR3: CAWSVGLQETQYF
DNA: TGTGCCTGGAGTGTTGGACTCCAAGAGACCCAGTACTTC

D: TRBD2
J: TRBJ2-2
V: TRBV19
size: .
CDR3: CASRRLAGADTGELFF
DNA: TGTGCCAGTAGAAGACTAGCGGGGGCGGACACCGGGGAGCTGTTTTTT

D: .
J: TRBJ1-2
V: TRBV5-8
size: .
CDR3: CASSFGGGANYGYTF
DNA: TGTGCCAGCAGCTTCGGTGGGGGCGCGAACTATGGCTACACCTTC

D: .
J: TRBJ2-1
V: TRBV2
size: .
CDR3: CASSTLNEQFF
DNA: TGTGCCAGCAGTACTCTAAATGAGCAGTTCTTC

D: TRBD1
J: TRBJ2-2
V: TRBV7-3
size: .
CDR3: CASSLGQGPVGELFF
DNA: TGTGCCAGCAGCCTCGGACAGGGGCCGGTCGGGGAGCTGTTTTTT

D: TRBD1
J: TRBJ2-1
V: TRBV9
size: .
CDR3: CASSAIGTGYNEQFF
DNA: TGTGCCAGCAGCGCCATCGGGACAGGGTACAATGAGCAGTTCTTC

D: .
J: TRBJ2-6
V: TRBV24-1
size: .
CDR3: CATSAGAGANVLTF
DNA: TGTGCCACCAGTGCGGGGGCTGGGGCCAACGTCCTGACTTTC

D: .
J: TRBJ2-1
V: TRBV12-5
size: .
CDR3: CASGLTTGPNEQFF
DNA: TGTGCTAGTGGTTTGACGACAGGACCCAATGAGCAGTTCTTC

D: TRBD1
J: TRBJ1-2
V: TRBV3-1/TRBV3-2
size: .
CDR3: CASSPYGTGFYGYTF
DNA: TGTGCCAGCAGCCCTTACGGGACAGGATTCTATGGCTACACCTTC

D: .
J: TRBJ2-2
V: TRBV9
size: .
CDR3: CASSPRGTNTGELFF
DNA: TGTGCCAGCAGCCCCCGAGGCACGAACACCGGGGAGCTGTTTTTT

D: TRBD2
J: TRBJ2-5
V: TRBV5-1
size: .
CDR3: CASSLVARLAGGQETQYF
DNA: TGCGCCAGCAGCTTGGTCGCCCGACTAGCGGGGGGACAAGAGACCCAGTACTTC

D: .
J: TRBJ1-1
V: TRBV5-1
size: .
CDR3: CASSSDDSYTEAFF
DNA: TGCGCCAGCAGCTCCGACGACAGCTACACTGAAGCTTTCTTT